This T cell receptor (beta chain) comes out of a study of response to subunit inactivated influenza vaccine. CDR3 length: 14 amino acids. V was clipped by 8 bases and J by 2 bases, with 15 bases between them. Germline V gene sequence: CDR1 SNHLY, CDR2 FYNNEI. TCRdb itself ran the RT-PCR reads through MiXCR, one entry per CDR3 protein. The table lists under 500,000 distinct CDR3 sequences, approximately 11% of them singletons. There are a few counts of this clonotype. This chain links TRBV2 with TRBJ2-5; D gene uncertain. The input for sequencing was PBMCs from blood, taken 40 to 50 days after vaccination. The receptor was derived from a man over 45 who received an inactivated influenza vaccine. The CDR3 spells CASVELLEQETQYF. The CDR3 nucleotides read TGTGCCAGCGTAGAATTATTGGAGCAAGAGACCCAGTACTTC.